A selection of T cell receptor beta chains follows, all from one sample in a study of vaccination and CD4 T cells after COVID-19. A single record per CDR3 protein comes from TCRdb applying MiXCR to the PCR reads. The sample gives about 15,000 distinct CDR3 sequences, around half of which show up once; about 16% is in the top ten. Their antigens remain unidentified. Specimen: CD4+ T cells from blood, cultured in vitro, collected before SARS-CoV-2 vaccination. These receptors came from a human donor who had recovered from COVID-19. CDR3s include the opening cysteine and the closing phenylalanine or tryptophan. A D gene is named only where the DNA matches it firmly. Not every row has a clone size; where given, it reads once, few, many or a size class.

V: TRBV19
D: -
size: few
J: TRBJ1-2
DNA: TGTGCCAGTAGTATAGGTCCGGGCTTGAGTGGCTACACCTTC
CDR3: CASSIGPGLSGYTF

V: TRBV20-1
D: -
size: few
J: TRBJ2-3
DNA: TGCAGTGCTAGGCCTAGGGAGGTGGGGCAGTATTTT
CDR3: CSARPREVGQYF

V: TRBV11-2
D: -
size: -
J: TRBJ1-2
DNA: TGTGCCAGCAGCTTAAGCGGGACTGATGGCTACACCTTC
CDR3: CASSLSGTDGYTF

V: TRBV5-1
D: -
size: few
J: TRBJ2-2
DNA: TGCGCCAGCAGCTTGCTGGGGAACACCGGGGAGCTGTTTTTT
CDR3: CASSLLGNTGELFF

V: TRBV20-1
D: TRBD2
size: few
J: TRBJ2-7
DNA: TGCAGTGCTAGGTGGCTAGCGGTAGACTACGAGCAGTACTTC
CDR3: CSARWLAVDYEQYF

V: TRBV12-3/TRBV12-4
D: TRBD2
size: -
J: TRBJ2-5
DNA: TGTGCCAGCAGTTCTGGACTAGTTGGAGAGACCCAGTACTTC
CDR3: CASSSGLVGETQYF

V: TRBV27
D: TRBD2
size: once
J: TRBJ2-7
DNA: TGTGCCAGCAGTTTATCTGGGACTAGCGGGAGGGCCGGGACCTACGAGCAGTACTTC
CDR3: CASSLSGTSGRAGTYEQYF

V: TRBV6-1
D: TRBD2
size: -
J: TRBJ2-3
DNA: TGTGCCAGCAGTCGCGGACTAGCGACTAGCACAGATACGCAGTATTTT
CDR3: CASSRGLATSTDTQYF

V: TRBV6-5
D: -
size: -
J: TRBJ2-6
DNA: TGTGCCAGCAGTTACTCAGTTGATGGAACGGCACGGTTGGACTCTGGGGCCAACGTCCTGACTTTC
CDR3: CASSYSVDGTARLDSGANVLTF

V: TRBV18
D: -
size: -
J: TRBJ1-2
DNA: TGTGCCAGCCGGGGCAGGGATAGTGGCTACACCTTC
CDR3: CASRGRDSGYTF

V: TRBV30
D: -
size: -
J: TRBJ2-5
DNA: TGTGCCTGGAGGGGAGGCCCTGACATCCGCCAAGAGACCCAGTACTTC
CDR3: CAWRGGPDIRQETQYF

V: TRBV7-9
D: -
size: -
J: TRBJ2-2
DNA: TGTGCCAGCAGCCCCCAAGGGCCTGGGGCCGGGGAGCTGTTTTTT
CDR3: CASSPQGPGAGELFF

V: TRBV27
D: TRBD1
size: few
J: TRBJ1-1
DNA: TGTGCCAGCGGTGACAGGGAGGCTGAAGCTTTCTTT
CDR3: CASGDREAEAFF

V: TRBV20-1
D: -
size: -
J: TRBJ2-1
DNA: TGCAGTGCTAGGGAAGTCAATGAGCAGTTCTTC
CDR3: CSAREVNEQFF

V: TRBV19
D: TRBD2
size: -
J: TRBJ2-5
DNA: TGTGCCAGTAGTCCCGTACTAGCGGGGATGGGGGAGACCCAGTACTTC
CDR3: CASSPVLAGMGETQYF

V: TRBV28
D: -
size: -
J: TRBJ1-2
DNA: TGTGCCACAGGGCGGTATGGCTACACCTTC
CDR3: CATGRYGYTF

V: TRBV7-2
D: -
size: -
J: TRBJ2-2
DNA: TGTGCCAGCAGCTTAGATATCGGGGAGCTGTTTTTT
CDR3: CASSLDIGELFF

V: TRBV7-2
D: TRBD2
size: -
J: TRBJ2-3
DNA: TGTGCCAGCAGCCTAAGACTAGCGGGAGGGCCGGATACGCAGTATTTT
CDR3: CASSLRLAGGPDTQYF

V: TRBV2
D: -
size: few
J: TRBJ1-5
DNA: TGTGCCAGCAGTGTGCAGGAGAATCAGCCCCAGCATTTT
CDR3: CASSVQENQPQHF

V: TRBV20-1
D: -
size: -
J: TRBJ2-3
DNA: TGCAGTGCTAGTTTAGGATCCACAGATACGCAGTATTTT
CDR3: CSASLGSTDTQYF

V: TRBV2
D: -
size: few
J: TRBJ1-5
DNA: TGTGCCAGCGGGAGGCAGAATAGCAATCAGCCCCAGCATTTT
CDR3: CASGRQNSNQPQHF

V: TRBV20-1
D: TRBD1
size: -
J: TRBJ1-2
DNA: TGCAGTGCCCGGGGACAGGGGTCCGACTATGGCTACACCTTC
CDR3: CSARGQGSDYGYTF

V: TRBV5-4
D: TRBD1
size: -
J: TRBJ1-4
DNA: TGTGCCAGCAGCTTGTGGACAGGGCTCTCAACTAATGAAAAACTGTTTTTT
CDR3: CASSLWTGLSTNEKLFF

V: TRBV20-1
D: -
size: -
J: TRBJ2-4
DNA: TGCAGTGCTAGACCCTCGAGGGAGGACCTGTTAGCCAAAAACATTCAGTACTTC
CDR3: CSARPSREDLLAKNIQYF